The 27 T cell receptor beta chains below were found in one sample sequenced in a study of blood T cell repertoires in COVID-19. Profiling relied on immunoSEQ multiplex PCR, and the TCRdb table lists in-frame clones only, not all of them. The sample lists under 250,000 clones; 83% were seen once. Sequencing input: PBMCs or T cells enriched from blood (not recorded which). Receptor source: a woman aged 50 to 65 who had been exposed to COVID-19.

The V and J genes are TRBV7-2 and TRBJ2-1; 8 bases line up with TRBD1. V lost 4 bases and J lost 10; bases outside the gene matches: 6. The CDR3 length is 13 residues. Germline CDR1 reads SGHTA; CDR2 reads FQGNSA. In DNA, the CDR3 is TGTGCCAGCAGCTCCTCCAGGGGGCTCGAGCAGTTCTTC. It translates to CASSSSRGLEQFF.

This clone has more than one count but fewer than ten. The rearrangement uses TRBV24-1 and TRBJ1-5; the match to TRBD1 covers 8 bases. Germline V CDR1 and CDR2: KGHDR, SFDVKD. Trimming at V came to 5 bases and at J to 3 bases, leaving 5 bases not matched to a gene. The CDR3 is 15 amino acids. CDR3 nucleotide sequence: TGTGCCACCAGTGGAAAGGACAGGGACAATCAGCCCCAGCATTTT. It encodes CATSGKDRDNQPQHF.

The chain combines TRBV6-2 or TRBV6-3 with TRBJ2-1, with TRBD1 matching 8 bases. CDR1 MNHEY and CDR2 SVGEGT come from the germline V gene. The V and J ends lost 6 bases and 7 bases, in that order; junction bases with no gene match: 11. The CDR3 has 15 residues. The CDR3 sequence is CASSDRGGAVNEQFF. The CDR3, as DNA: TGTGCCAGCAGCGACAGGGGTGGGGCTGTAAATGAGCAGTTCTTC.

The V call is TRBV6-1, the J call TRBJ1-2; maybe TRBD1 (5 bases). V dropped 2 bases and J dropped 5 bases, with 12 bases sitting between them. CDR3 size: 14 residues. Germline V lookup: CDR1 MNHNS, CDR2 SASEGT. This chain's CDR3 is CASSEQVQGYGYTF. In DNA, the CDR3 is TGTGCCAGCAGTGAACAGGTTCAGGGTTATGGCTACACCTTC.

CDR3 nucleotides: TGCAGCGTTGGGCACCCCGGGGAGCTGTTTTTT. Translating it yields CSVGHPGELFF. The chain couples TRBV29-1 to TRBJ2-2; D gene uncertain. This CDR3 is built from 11 residues. V lost 4 bases and J 6 bases, leaving 6 bases between the germline ends. The V gene's germline CDR1 is SQVTM and CDR2 ANQGSEA.

The chain employs TRBV2 and TRBJ1-3; D remains ambiguous. Germline-derived CDR1 and CDR2 are SNHLY and FYNNEI. The CDR3 covers 14 residues. V gave up 10 bases and J gave up 1 base, with 14 bases separating them. CDR3 residues: CATHPSGSGNTIYF. CDR3 nucleotides: TGTGCCACCCACCCATCGGGTTCTGGAAACACCATATATTTT.

The V call is TRBV5-4, the J call TRBJ2-5; tentatively, D is TRBD2 (5 bases). The CDR3 is made up of 15 amino acids. The germline V and J ends were trimmed by 1 base and 2 bases, with 12 bases remaining between them. Germline V gene lookup returns CDR1 SGHNT and CDR2 YYREEE (reference sequence). CDR3 in amino acids: CASSLRGRAQETQYF. The CDR3 DNA sequence: TGTGCCAGCAGCTTGAGAGGGCGAGCACAAGAGACCCAGTACTTC.

This clone was recorded once. The V and J genes are TRBV15 and TRBJ1-2, with 12 bases identical to TRBD1. The germline V gene encodes CDR1 LNHNV and CDR2 YYDKDF (reference sequence). The length of the CDR3 is 19 residues. V was pared by 7 bases and J by 4 bases, with 19 bases of the junction left unmatched. The CDR3: CATIPSTGTGGIQSYGYTF. In DNA form, the CDR3 reads TGTGCCACCATTCCCAGTACCGGGACAGGGGGCATCCAATCCTATGGCTACACCTTC. Based on the CDR3 plus reference TRBV15 and TRBJ1-2, the full variable domain is DAMVIQNPRYQVTQFGKPVTLSCSQTLNHNVMYWYQQKSSQAPKLLFHYYDKDFNNEADTPDNFQSRRPNTSFCFLDIRSPGLGDTAMYLCATIPSTGTGGIQSYGYTFGSGTRLTVV.

The J gene is TRBJ1-1, the V gene TRBV7-9; a weak D match, TRBD1 (6 bases). The germline V and J ends were trimmed by 4 bases and 0 bases, with 12 bases remaining between them. The CDR3 consists of 15 residues. Germline lookup yields CDR1 SEHNR and CDR2 FQNEAQ (reference sequence). This CDR3 is CASSSWDTMNTEAFF. CDR3 bases: TGTGCCAGCAGCTCCTGGGACACCATGAACACTGAAGCTTTCTTT.

The chain has TRBV27 and TRBJ2-7, with D possibly matching TRBD1 (5 bases). The CDR3 loop spans 13 amino acids. CDR1 and CDR2 (germline): MNHEY, SMNVEV (reference sequence). Trimming cost V 6 bases and J 3 bases, with 12 bases left between them. The CDR3 region is CASSSGWFYEQYF. CDR3 nucleotides: TGTGCCAGCAGCTCAGGGTGGTTCTACGAGCAGTACTTC.

The chain uses TRBV6-6 and TRBJ1-2, with 12 bases aligning to TRBD1. The V and J ends lost 6 bases and 7 bases, in that order; junction bases with no gene match: 9. The CDR3 runs 15 residues. In germline, CDR1 is MNHNY, CDR2 SVGAGI (reference sequence). The CDR3 DNA is TGTGCCAGCAGCCTCCTAGGGACAGGGGGCTTTGGCTACACCTTC. It encodes CASSLLGTGGFGYTF.

This sequence joins TRBV27 and TRBJ1-1, with TRBD1 as a possible D gene (5 bases). The CDR3 extends over 13 amino acids. Germline V gives CDR1 MNHEY, CDR2 SMNVEV (reference sequence). V shed 5 bases and J shed 4 bases, with 11 bases lying between them. This CDR3 is CASSPYGGTEAFF. DNA of the CDR3: TGTGCCAGCAGTCCGTACGGGGGCACTGAAGCTTTCTTT.

V and J are TRBV5-1 and TRBJ2-1, with a possible D match to TRBD1 (5 bases). Germline loops: CDR1 SGHRS, CDR2 YFSETQ. There are 11 residues in the CDR3. Trimming pared 4 bases from V and 10 bases from J, leaving 9 bases between. Written as DNA, the CDR3 is TGCGCCAGCAGCACCCACAGGGAGCAGTTCTTC. It is translated as CASSTHREQFF. The variable domain in full, completed from reference TRBV5-1 and TRBJ2-1, reads KAGVTQTPRYLIKTRGQQVTLSCSPISGHRSVSWYQQTPGQGLQFLFEYFSETQRNKGNFPGRFSGRQFSNSRSEMNVSTLELGDSALYLCASSTHREQFFGPGTRLTVL.

The chain couples TRBV9 to TRBJ1-1; D gene ambiguous. The CDR3 is 13 amino acids. Trimming cost V 5 bases and J 1 base, with 9 bases left between them. CDR1 SGDLS and CDR2 YYNGEE come from the germline V gene. The CDR3 sequence is CASSIRQNTEAFF. The CDR3 DNA is TGTGCCAGCAGTATAAGACAGAACACTGAAGCTTTCTTT.

The chain couples TRBV19 to TRBJ1-5, with 8 bases fitting TRBD1. V lost 3 bases to trimming and J lost 3 bases; unmatched junction nucleotides: 4. Per the germline V gene, CDR1 is LNHDA and CDR2 is SQIVND (reference sequence). This CDR3 has 15 residues. The CDR3 coding sequence is TGTGCCAGTAGTATGACAGGGGCCCCCAATCAGCCCCAGCATTTT. Translation: CASSMTGAPNQPQHF.

This clone was seen just once. CDR3 in amino acids: CASIQGRFYGYTF. The CDR3 DNA sequence: TGTGCCAGCATTCAAGGGAGATTCTATGGCTACACCTTC. V gene TRBV2 combines with J gene TRBJ1-2; no reliable D call. The germline V and J ends were trimmed by 7 bases and 4 bases, with 13 bases remaining between them. The CDR3 length is 13 residues. CDR1 and CDR2 (germline): SNHLY, FYNNEI. The full variable domain, completed using reference TRBV2 and TRBJ1-2, is EPEVTQTPSHQVTQMGQEVILRCVPISNHLYFYWYRQILGQKVEFLVSFYNNEISEKSEIFDDQFSVERPDGSNFTLKIRSTKLEDSAMYFCASIQGRFYGYTFGSGTRLTVV.

V gene TRBV10-2 combines with J gene TRBJ1-1, with D possibly matching TRBD1 (5 bases). The CDR3 extends over 19 amino acids. V lost 3 bases to trimming and J lost 4 bases, with 27 bases between them. Germline-derived CDR1 and CDR2 are WSHSY and SAAADI. The DNA for the CDR3 is TGCGCCAGCAGTGATACCAAGCAGATGGAGGGGAGGTTCGGCACTGAAGCTTTCTTT. Translated, it gives CASSDTKQMEGRFGTEAFF.

This clone was picked up a small number of times. CDR3 protein: CATSDFGASGGSPATQYF. The CDR3 nucleotides read TGTGCCACCAGTGATTTTGGGGCTAGCGGGGGAAGCCCAGCCACGCAGTATTTT. This chain uses TRBV24-1 with TRBJ2-3; TRBD2 agrees at 10 bases. Germline CDR1 is KGHDR and CDR2 is SFDVKD. V lost 1 base, J lost 9 bases, and 15 bases stayed unmatched. The CDR3 covers 18 residues.

The chain uses TRBV27 and TRBJ2-7, with 8 bases identical to TRBD2. This CDR3 is built from 12 residues. Germline lookup yields CDR1 MNHEY and CDR2 SMNVEV (reference sequence). With V trimmed by 9 bases and J by 0 bases, 1 base remained unmatched. The CDR3, as DNA: TGTGCCAGTCGGGGGGGCTCCTACGAGCAGTACTTC. It yields the protein CASRGGSYEQYF.

The rearrangement uses TRBV15 and TRBJ1-1; weak D call: TRBD1 (5 bases). The CDR3 contains 13 residues. The germline V gene encodes CDR1 LNHNV and CDR2 YYDKDF (reference sequence). Trimming took off 6 bases at V and 5 bases at J, with 13 bases between the two ends. The CDR3: CATRENRGTEAFF. Written as DNA, the CDR3 is TGTGCCACCAGGGAGAATCGGGGGACTGAAGCTTTCTTT.

The CDR3 region has the DNA TGTGCCAGCTCACCAGGCTTGACCGAGGATGGCTACACCTTC. Protein product: CASSPGLTEDGYTF. The chain joins TRBV18 to TRBJ1-2, with D unresolved. The CDR3 spans 14 residues. The V end was cut by 2 bases, the J end by 6 bases, with 13 bases between. Looked up from germline, CDR1 is KGHSH and CDR2 is LQKENI.

J is TRBJ1-1 and V is TRBV2; a weak D match, TRBD1 (6 bases). The CDR3 totals 13 residues. V dropped 3 bases and J dropped 10 bases, with 15 bases sitting between them. Per germline, CDR1 SNHLY and CDR2 FYNNEI. The CDR3: CASSDGGASGAFF. CDR3 DNA: TGTGCCAGCAGTGATGGGGGGGCGTCCGGAGCTTTCTTT.

The rearrangement joins TRBV21-1 to TRBJ2-5; TRBD1, the D gene given by the table, was not confirmed from the DNA. TRBV21-1 is assigned pseudogene status. The CDR3 loop spans 17 amino acids. CDR3 sequence: CASSMAIRDRAEETQYF. For the CDR3, the DNA is TGTGCCAGCAGCATGGCAATCCGGGACAGGGCGGAAGAGACCCAGTACTTC.

This clone occurred once. The rearrangement uses TRBV11-2 and TRBJ2-5, with a weak D call TRBD2 (7 bases). CDR3 length: 14 residues. The germline CDR1 and CDR2 sequences are SGHAT and FQNNGV. Between the trimmed V and J ends, which lost 5 bases and 1 base, there was a span of 11 bases. CDR3 region: CASSLGGVQETQYF. In nucleotides, the CDR3 is TGTGCCAGCAGCCTAGGGGGGGTCCAAGAGACCCAGTACTTC.

The V call is TRBV12-3 or TRBV12-4, the J call TRBJ1-2; 8 bases match TRBD1. CDR3 size: 13 residues. V gave up 6 bases and J gave up 6 bases; unmatched junction bases: 6. This CDR3 is CASRQTGGHGYTF. Here the CDR3 DNA reads TGTGCCAGCAGACAAACAGGGGGGCATGGCTACACCTTC.

V usage is TRBV28 and J usage is TRBJ1-2; 8 nucleotides line up with TRBD1. The V gene end was trimmed by 3 bases and the J gene end by 6 bases; junction bases not matched to a gene: 6. Germline V gene data show CDR1 as MDHEN and CDR2 as SYDVKM. The CDR3 consists of 14 residues. The CDR3 protein is CASSFPDRANGYTF. CDR3 coding DNA: TGTGCCAGCAGTTTCCCGGACAGGGCGAATGGCTACACCTTC.

The rearrangement uses TRBV28 and TRBJ1-3; D is unresolved. V lost 5 bases and J 2 bases, leaving 13 bases between the germline ends. Germline V gene sequence: CDR1 MDHEN, CDR2 SYDVKM. The CDR3 consists of 15 residues. CDR3 in amino acids: CASSRSGGTGNTIYF. The CDR3 nucleotides are TGTGCCAGCAGTAGGTCAGGAGGGACTGGAAACACCATATATTTT.